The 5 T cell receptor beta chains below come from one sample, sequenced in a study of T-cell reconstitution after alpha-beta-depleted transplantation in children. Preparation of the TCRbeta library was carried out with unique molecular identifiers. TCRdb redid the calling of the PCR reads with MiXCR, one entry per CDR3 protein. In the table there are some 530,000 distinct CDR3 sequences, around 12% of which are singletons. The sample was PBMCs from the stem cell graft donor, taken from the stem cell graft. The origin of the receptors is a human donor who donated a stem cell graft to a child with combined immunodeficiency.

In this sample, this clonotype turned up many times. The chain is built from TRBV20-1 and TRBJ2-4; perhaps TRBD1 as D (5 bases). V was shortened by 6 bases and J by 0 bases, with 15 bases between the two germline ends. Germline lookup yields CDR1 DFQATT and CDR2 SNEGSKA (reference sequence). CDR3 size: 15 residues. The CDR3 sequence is CSARDRVLAKNIQYF. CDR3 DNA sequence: TGCAGTGCCCGAGACAGAGTCTTAGCCAAAAACATTCAGTACTTC.

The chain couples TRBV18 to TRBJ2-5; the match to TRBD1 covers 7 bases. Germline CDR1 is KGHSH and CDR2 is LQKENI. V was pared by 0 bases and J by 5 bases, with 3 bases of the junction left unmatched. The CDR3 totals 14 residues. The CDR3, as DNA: TGTGCCAGCTCACCACCGACAGGGCGTGAGACCCAGTACTTC. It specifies CASSPPTGRETQYF.

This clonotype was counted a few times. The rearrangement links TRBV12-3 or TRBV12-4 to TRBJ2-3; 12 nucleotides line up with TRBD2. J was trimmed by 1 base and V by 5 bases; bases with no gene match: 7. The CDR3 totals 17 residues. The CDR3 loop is CASSPYRLAGGTDTQYF. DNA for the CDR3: TGTGCCAGCAGTCCCTACAGACTAGCGGGGGGCACAGATACGCAGTATTTT.

The CDR3, as DNA: TGTGCCAGCAGTGAACCTTTTTTCACCGGGGAGCTGTTTTTT. It translates to CASSEPFFTGELFF. The chain combines TRBV2 with TRBJ2-2; the D is unclear. CDR3 length: 14 residues. In germline, CDR1 is SNHLY, CDR2 FYNNEI. V was cut by 2 bases and J by 4 bases, with 8 bases left in between.

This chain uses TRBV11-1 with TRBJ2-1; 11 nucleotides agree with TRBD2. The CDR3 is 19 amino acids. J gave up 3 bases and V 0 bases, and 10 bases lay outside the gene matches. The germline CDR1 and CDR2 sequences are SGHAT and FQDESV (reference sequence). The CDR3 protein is CASSLASAGTSGFYNEQFF. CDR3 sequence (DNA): TGTGCCAGCAGCTTAGCGTCAGCCGGGACTAGCGGATTCTACAATGAGCAGTTCTTC.